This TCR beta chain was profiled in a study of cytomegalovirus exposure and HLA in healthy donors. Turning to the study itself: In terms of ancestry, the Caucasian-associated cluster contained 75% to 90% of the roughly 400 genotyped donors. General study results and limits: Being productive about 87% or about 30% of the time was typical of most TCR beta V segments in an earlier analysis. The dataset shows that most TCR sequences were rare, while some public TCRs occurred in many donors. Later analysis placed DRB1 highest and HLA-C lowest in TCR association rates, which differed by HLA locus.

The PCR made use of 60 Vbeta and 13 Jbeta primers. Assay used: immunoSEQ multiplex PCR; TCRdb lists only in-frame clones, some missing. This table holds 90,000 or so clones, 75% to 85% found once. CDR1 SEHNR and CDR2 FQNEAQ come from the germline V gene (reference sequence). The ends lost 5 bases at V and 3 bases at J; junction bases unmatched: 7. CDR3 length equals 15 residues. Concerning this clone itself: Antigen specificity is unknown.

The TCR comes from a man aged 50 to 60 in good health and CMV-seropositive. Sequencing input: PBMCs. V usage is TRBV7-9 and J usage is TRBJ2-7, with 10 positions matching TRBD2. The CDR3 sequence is CASSPPTSGIYEQYF. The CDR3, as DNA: TGTGCCAGCAGCCCGCCAACTAGCGGGATCTACGAGCAGTACTTC.